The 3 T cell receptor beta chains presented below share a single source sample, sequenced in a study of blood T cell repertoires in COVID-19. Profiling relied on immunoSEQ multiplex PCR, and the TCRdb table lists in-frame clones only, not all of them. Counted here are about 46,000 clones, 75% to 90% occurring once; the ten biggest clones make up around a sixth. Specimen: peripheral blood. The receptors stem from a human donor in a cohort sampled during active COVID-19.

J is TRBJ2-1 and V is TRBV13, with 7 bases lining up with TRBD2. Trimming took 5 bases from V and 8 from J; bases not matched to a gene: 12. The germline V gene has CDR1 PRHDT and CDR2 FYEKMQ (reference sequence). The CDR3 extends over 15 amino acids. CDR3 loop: CASSPFKAGVHEQFF. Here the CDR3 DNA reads TGTGCCAGCAGCCCCTTCAAGGCGGGAGTTCATGAGCAGTTCTTC.

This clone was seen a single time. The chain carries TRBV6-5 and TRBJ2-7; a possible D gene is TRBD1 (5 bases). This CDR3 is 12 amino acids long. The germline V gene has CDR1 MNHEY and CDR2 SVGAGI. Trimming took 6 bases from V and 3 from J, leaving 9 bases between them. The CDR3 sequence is CASRAGYYEQYF. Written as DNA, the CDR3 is TGTGCCAGCAGGGCAGGGTACTACGAGCAGTACTTC.

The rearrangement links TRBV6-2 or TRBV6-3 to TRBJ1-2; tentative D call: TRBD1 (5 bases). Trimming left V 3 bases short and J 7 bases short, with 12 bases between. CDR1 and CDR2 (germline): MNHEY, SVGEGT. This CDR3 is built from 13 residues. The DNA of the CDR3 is TGTGCCAGCAGTTATGGCAGGGTTACTGGCTACACCTTC. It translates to CASSYGRVTGYTF.